This T cell receptor (beta chain) came from a study of blood T cell repertoires in COVID-19. As for the study in general: T cells, B-cell-depleted T cells, or PBMCs provided the cDNA or gDNA that served as material.

V was shortened by 4 bases and J by 10 bases, with 17 bases between the two germline ends. The length of the CDR3 is 14 residues. In germline, CDR1 is MNHEY, CDR2 SVGAGI. Measured with immunoSEQ multiplex PCR; TCRdb has only the in-frame clones, and not every one. The data show approximately 200,000 clones, around 95% seen once. This sequence was found in a man aged 25 to 40 with COVID-19, enrolled during active disease. The chain has TRBV6-5 and TRBJ2-1, with a tentative D call TRBD1 (6 bases). Source material: peripheral blood. CDR3 region: CASSSHQTGLEQFF. CDR3 coding DNA: TGTGCCAGCAGTTCACACCAGACAGGTTTAGAGCAGTTCTTC.